Presented here are 5 T cell receptor beta chains from one specimen sequenced in a study of T cell changes during pregnancy in multiple sclerosis. Produced via immunoSEQ multiplex PCR; TCRdb's table is partial and in-frame only. The sample records about 44,000 clones, 80% to 95% being singletons. Specimen: CD4+ T cells from peripheral blood mononuclear cells, collected in the first trimester of pregnancy. Receptors were obtained from a female donor with multiple sclerosis, enrolled in a pregnancy study.

J is TRBJ1-5 and V is TRBV7-2; the D gene is possibly TRBD1 (5 bases). CDR3 length: 14 amino acids. Trimming removed 5 bases at V and 9 bases at J, with 17 bases between. Germline lookup yields CDR1 SGHTA and CDR2 FQGNSA. In DNA form, the CDR3 reads TGTGCCAGCAGCCCCGACAGCGCCCGGCGGCCCCAGCATTTT. Translation: CASSPDSARRPQHF. The whole variable domain, remainder taken from reference TRBV7-2 and TRBJ1-5, is GAGVSQSPSNKVTEKGKDVELRCDPISGHTALYWYRQSLGQGLEFLIYFQGNSAPDKSGLPSDRFSAERTGGSVSTLTIQRTQQEDSAVYLCASSPDSARRPQHFGDGTRLSIL.

The CDR3 sequence: CASSYYGAYTEAFF. The CDR3 DNA reads TGTGCCAGCAGTTACTATGGGGCGTACACTGAAGCTTTCTTT. V usage is TRBV6-5 and J usage is TRBJ1-1; a possible D gene is TRBD1 (5 bases). There are 14 residues in the CDR3. Trimming stripped 1 base from V and 3 bases from J, with 9 bases between. Germline loops: CDR1 MNHEY, CDR2 SVGAGI.

The rearrangement joins TRBV9 to TRBJ2-3; 12 nucleotides align to TRBD2. The length of the CDR3 is 19 residues. Germline V gene sequence: CDR1 SGDLS, CDR2 YYNGEE. V trimming: 0 bases; J trimming: 0 bases; junction bases outside the gene matches: 8. CDR3 region: CASSVAGLAGGESTDTQYF. In DNA form, the CDR3 reads TGTGCCAGCAGCGTAGCCGGCCTAGCGGGAGGGGAAAGCACAGATACGCAGTATTTT. Supplemented by reference TRBV9 and TRBJ2-3, the full variable domain reads DSGVTQTPKHLITATGQRVTLRCSPRSGDLSVYWYQQSLDQGLQFLIQYYNGEERAKGNILERFSAQQFPDLHSELNLSSLELGDSALYFCASSVAGLAGGESTDTQYFGPGTRLTVL.

In nucleotides, the CDR3 is TGTGCCAGCGGGAACCGGGACAGTAATCAGCCCCAGCATTTT. Translation gives CASGNRDSNQPQHF. This chain joins TRBV2 and TRBJ1-5, with 7 positions matching TRBD1. Germline V gives CDR1 SNHLY, CDR2 FYNNEI. CDR3 length: 14 amino acids. V lost 8 bases, J lost 4 bases, and 8 bases stayed unmatched.

The chain employs TRBV2 and TRBJ1-3, with D possibly being TRBD1 (5 bases). CDR3 length: 15 residues. V lost 3 bases to trimming and J lost 0 bases, with 9 bases between them. CDR1 is SNHLY, CDR2 FYNNEI, per germline. This CDR3 reads CASSDQTVSGNTIYF. CDR3 sequence (DNA): TGTGCCAGCAGTGATCAGACAGTCTCTGGAAACACCATATATTTT.